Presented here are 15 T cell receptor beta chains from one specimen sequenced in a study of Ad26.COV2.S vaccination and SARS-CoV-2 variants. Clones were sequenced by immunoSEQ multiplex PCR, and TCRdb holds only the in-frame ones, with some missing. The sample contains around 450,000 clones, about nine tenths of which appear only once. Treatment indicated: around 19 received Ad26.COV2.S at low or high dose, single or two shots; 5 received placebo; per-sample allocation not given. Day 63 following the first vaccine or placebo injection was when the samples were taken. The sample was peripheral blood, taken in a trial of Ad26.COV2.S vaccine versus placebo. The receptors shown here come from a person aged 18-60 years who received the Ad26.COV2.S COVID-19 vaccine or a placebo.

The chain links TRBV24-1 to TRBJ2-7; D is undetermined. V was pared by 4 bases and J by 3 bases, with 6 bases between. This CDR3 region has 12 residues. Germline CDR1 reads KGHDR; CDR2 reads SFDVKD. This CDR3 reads CATSDPGYEQYF. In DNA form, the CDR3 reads TGTGCCACCAGTGACCCAGGCTACGAGCAGTACTTC.

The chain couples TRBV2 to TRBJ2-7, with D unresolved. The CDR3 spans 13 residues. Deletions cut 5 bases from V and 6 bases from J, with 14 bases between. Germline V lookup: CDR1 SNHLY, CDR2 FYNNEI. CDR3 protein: CASSTAQFAEQYF. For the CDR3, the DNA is TGTGCCAGCAGTACAGCCCAATTCGCCGAGCAGTACTTC.

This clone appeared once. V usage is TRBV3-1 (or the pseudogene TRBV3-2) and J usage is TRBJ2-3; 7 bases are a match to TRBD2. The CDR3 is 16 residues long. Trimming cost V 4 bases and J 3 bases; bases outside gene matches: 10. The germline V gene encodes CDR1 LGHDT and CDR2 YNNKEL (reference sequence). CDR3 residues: CASSRLHASGTDTQYF. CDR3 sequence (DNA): TGTGCCAGCAGCCGGCTTCATGCTAGCGGAACAGATACGCAGTATTTT.

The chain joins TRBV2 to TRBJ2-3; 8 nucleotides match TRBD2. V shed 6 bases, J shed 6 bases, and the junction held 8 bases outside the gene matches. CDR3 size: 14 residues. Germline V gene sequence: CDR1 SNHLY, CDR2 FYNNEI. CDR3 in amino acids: CASRRVSSGDTQYF. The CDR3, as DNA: TGTGCCAGCAGGAGGGTGTCTAGCGGGGATACGCAGTATTTT.

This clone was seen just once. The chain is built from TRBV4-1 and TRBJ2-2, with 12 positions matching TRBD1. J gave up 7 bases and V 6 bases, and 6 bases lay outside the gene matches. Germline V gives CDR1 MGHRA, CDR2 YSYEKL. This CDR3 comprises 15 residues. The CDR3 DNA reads TGCGCCAGCAGTAGGGACAGGGGGCCCAGCGGGGAGCTGTTTTTT. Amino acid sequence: CASSRDRGPSGELFF.

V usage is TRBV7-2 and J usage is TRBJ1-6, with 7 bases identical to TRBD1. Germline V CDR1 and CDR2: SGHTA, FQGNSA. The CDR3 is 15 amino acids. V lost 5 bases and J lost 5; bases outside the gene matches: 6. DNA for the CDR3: TGTGCCAGCAGCCGTGACAGGGTCGATAATTCACCCCTCCACTTT. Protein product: CASSRDRVDNSPLHF.

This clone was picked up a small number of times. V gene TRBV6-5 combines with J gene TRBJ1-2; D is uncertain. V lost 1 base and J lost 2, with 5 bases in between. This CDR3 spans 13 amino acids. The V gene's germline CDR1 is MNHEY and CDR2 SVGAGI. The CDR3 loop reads CASSYLNNYGYTF. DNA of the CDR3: TGTGCCAGCAGTTACTTGAACAACTATGGCTACACCTTC.

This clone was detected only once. CDR3 region: CASSQTGTGGYTIYF. CDR3 bases: TGTGCCAGCAGCCAAACCGGGACAGGGGGATACACCATATATTTT. The chain carries TRBV4-2 and TRBJ1-3; 11 nucleotides align to TRBD1. This CDR3 comprises 15 residues. Germline loops: CDR1 LGHNA, CDR2 YNFKEQ. V lost 2 bases to trimming and J lost 8 bases; unmatched junction nucleotides: 5.

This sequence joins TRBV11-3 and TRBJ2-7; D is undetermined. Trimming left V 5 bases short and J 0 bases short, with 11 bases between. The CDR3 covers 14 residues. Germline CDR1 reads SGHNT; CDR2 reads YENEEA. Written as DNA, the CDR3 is TGTGCCAGCAGCCCCGGTCCGAGCTCCTACGAGCAGTACTTC. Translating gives CASSPGPSSYEQYF.

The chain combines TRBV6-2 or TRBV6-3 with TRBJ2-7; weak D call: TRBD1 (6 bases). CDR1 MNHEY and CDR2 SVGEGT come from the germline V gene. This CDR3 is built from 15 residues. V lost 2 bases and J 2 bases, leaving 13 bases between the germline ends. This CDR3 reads CASSYGSGEAYEQYF. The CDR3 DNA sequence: TGTGCCAGCAGTTACGGATCAGGGGAAGCCTACGAGCAGTACTTC.

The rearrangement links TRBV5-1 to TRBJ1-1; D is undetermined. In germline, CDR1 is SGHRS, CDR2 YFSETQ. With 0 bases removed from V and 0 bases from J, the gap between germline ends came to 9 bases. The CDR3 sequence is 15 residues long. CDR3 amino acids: CASSLGAAVNTEAFF. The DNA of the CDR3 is TGCGCCAGCAGCTTGGGGGCGGCAGTGAACACTGAAGCTTTCTTT.

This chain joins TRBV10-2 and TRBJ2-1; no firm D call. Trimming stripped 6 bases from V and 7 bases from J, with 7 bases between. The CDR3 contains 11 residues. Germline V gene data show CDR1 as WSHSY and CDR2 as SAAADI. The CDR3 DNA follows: TGCGCCAGCAGCCTTAGTAATGAGCAGTTCTTC. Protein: CASSLSNEQFF.

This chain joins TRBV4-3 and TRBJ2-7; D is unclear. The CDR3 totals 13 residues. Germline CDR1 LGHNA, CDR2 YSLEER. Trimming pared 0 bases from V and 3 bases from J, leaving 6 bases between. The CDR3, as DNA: TGCGCCAGCAGCCAAGAGACTTTCTACGAGCAGTACTTC. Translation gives CASSQETFYEQYF.

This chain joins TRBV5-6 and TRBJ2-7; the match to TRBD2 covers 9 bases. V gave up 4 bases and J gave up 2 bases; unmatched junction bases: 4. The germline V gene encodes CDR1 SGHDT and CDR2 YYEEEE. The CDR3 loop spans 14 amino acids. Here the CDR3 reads CASSRGLAPYEQYF. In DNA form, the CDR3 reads TGTGCCAGCAGCAGGGGACTAGCCCCCTACGAGCAGTACTTC. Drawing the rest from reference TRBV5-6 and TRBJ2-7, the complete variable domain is DAGVTQSPTHLIKTRGQQVTLRCSPKSGHDTVSWYQQALGQGPQFIFQYYEEEERQRGNFPDRFSGHQFPNYSSELNVNALLLGDSALYLCASSRGLAPYEQYFGPGTRLTVT.

The CDR3 is CATYPGQGVYGYTF. The CDR3, as DNA: TGTGCCACTTATCCGGGACAGGGAGTGTATGGCTACACCTTC. The chain combines TRBV10-3 with TRBJ1-2; 9 nucleotides line up with TRBD1. V lost 10 bases and J lost 5; bases outside the gene matches: 11. Germline V CDR1 and CDR2: ENHRY, SYGVKD. The CDR3 spans 14 residues.